The clone carrying this T cell receptor (beta chain) was seen a few times. The antigen remains undetermined. The germline V gene encodes CDR1 LGHNA and CDR2 YSLEER. Trimming took 2 bases from V and 4 from J, leaving 9 bases between them. This CDR3 has 15 residues. Tagging with unique molecular identifiers was a feature of the TCR beta cDNA libraries. cDNA molecules numbering around 450,000 came from approximately 1 to 10 million T cells. TCRdb re-called the PCR reads through MiXCR, storing one row per CDR3 protein. The data hold fewer than 850,000 distinct CDR3 sequences, with less than 35% observed a single time. This sample is part of a study of post-analysis software for immune sequencing data. Overall study results and limits: For normalized Chao1 diversity, multiple sclerosis patients scored significantly lower than controls did. Elevated frequency relative to controls characterized roughly 5 TRBV segments in patients, TRBV5-6, TRBV5-1 and TRBV20-1 among them.

This receptor was obtained from a girl aged 5-17 years with multiple sclerosis. Sequencing was done on a sample of blood. The V and J genes are TRBV4-3 and TRBJ2-6, with D perhaps matching TRBD1 (6 bases). CDR3 protein: CASSQTGYGANVLTF. As DNA, the CDR3 is TGCGCCAGCAGCCAAACAGGGTACGGGGCCAACGTCCTGACTTTC.